The subject of this entry is one TCR beta chain. Its specificity is unknown. The record originates from a study of cytomegalovirus exposure and HLA in healthy donors. Study-level findings and limits: Some TCR beta chains (164 of them) were listed as cytomegalovirus-associated. The authors assumed roughly uniform sequencing depth across donors for presence/absence analyses.

This CDR3 region has 16 residues. Germline-derived CDR1 and CDR2 are SEHNR and FQNEAQ (reference sequence). With 5 bases clipped from V and 2 bases from J, the junction kept 11 bases outside the gene matches. Amplification used 60 Vbeta primers and 13 Jbeta primers. TCRdb keeps only in-frame clones here, not all; method: immunoSEQ multiplex PCR. The sample comprises about 140,000 clones, roughly 83% of which are singletons, and 3% to 4% rests with the top ten. Sequenced material: PBMCs. This chain joins TRBV7-9 and TRBJ2-5; the match to TRBD2 covers 7 bases. This TCR was recovered from a female donor in good health and CMV-seronegative. The chain's CDR3 is CASSPRTGGLQETQYF. In DNA form, the CDR3 reads TGTGCCAGCAGCCCCCGAACGGGGGGACTTCAAGAGACCCAGTACTTC.